Detailed here is one TCR beta chain. No antigen is known for it. Nominally healthy donors were sampled, though unrecorded immune exposures were likely. PCR employed 60 Vbeta and 13 Jbeta primers. Assay used: immunoSEQ multiplex PCR; TCRdb lists only in-frame clones, some missing. Counted here are under 200,000 clones, more than 65% occurring once; the ten biggest clones make up less than 2%. This entry belongs to a study of cytomegalovirus exposure and HLA in healthy donors. Study-level results: Some V segments, including TRBV6-2 and TRBV6-3, were excluded as indistinguishable. Later analysis associated a missense DCLRE1C variant with TCR beta V- and J-gene trimming. HLA alleles showed associations with roughly 17,000 TCR beta sequences in a later analysis, at a 0.05 false discovery rate.

The V and J ends lost 2 bases and 4 bases, in that order; junction bases with no gene match: 7. The V gene's germline CDR1 is LNHDA and CDR2 SQIVND (reference sequence). The length of the CDR3 is 16 residues. The V and J genes are TRBV19 and TRBJ2-1, with 8 nucleotides matching TRBD2. The source material was PBMCs. The receptor's source is a young woman in good health and CMV-seronegative. The chain's CDR3 is CASSISPAGVYNEQFF. CDR3 DNA: TGTGCCAGTAGTATATCCCCAGCGGGGGTATACAATGAGCAGTTCTTC.